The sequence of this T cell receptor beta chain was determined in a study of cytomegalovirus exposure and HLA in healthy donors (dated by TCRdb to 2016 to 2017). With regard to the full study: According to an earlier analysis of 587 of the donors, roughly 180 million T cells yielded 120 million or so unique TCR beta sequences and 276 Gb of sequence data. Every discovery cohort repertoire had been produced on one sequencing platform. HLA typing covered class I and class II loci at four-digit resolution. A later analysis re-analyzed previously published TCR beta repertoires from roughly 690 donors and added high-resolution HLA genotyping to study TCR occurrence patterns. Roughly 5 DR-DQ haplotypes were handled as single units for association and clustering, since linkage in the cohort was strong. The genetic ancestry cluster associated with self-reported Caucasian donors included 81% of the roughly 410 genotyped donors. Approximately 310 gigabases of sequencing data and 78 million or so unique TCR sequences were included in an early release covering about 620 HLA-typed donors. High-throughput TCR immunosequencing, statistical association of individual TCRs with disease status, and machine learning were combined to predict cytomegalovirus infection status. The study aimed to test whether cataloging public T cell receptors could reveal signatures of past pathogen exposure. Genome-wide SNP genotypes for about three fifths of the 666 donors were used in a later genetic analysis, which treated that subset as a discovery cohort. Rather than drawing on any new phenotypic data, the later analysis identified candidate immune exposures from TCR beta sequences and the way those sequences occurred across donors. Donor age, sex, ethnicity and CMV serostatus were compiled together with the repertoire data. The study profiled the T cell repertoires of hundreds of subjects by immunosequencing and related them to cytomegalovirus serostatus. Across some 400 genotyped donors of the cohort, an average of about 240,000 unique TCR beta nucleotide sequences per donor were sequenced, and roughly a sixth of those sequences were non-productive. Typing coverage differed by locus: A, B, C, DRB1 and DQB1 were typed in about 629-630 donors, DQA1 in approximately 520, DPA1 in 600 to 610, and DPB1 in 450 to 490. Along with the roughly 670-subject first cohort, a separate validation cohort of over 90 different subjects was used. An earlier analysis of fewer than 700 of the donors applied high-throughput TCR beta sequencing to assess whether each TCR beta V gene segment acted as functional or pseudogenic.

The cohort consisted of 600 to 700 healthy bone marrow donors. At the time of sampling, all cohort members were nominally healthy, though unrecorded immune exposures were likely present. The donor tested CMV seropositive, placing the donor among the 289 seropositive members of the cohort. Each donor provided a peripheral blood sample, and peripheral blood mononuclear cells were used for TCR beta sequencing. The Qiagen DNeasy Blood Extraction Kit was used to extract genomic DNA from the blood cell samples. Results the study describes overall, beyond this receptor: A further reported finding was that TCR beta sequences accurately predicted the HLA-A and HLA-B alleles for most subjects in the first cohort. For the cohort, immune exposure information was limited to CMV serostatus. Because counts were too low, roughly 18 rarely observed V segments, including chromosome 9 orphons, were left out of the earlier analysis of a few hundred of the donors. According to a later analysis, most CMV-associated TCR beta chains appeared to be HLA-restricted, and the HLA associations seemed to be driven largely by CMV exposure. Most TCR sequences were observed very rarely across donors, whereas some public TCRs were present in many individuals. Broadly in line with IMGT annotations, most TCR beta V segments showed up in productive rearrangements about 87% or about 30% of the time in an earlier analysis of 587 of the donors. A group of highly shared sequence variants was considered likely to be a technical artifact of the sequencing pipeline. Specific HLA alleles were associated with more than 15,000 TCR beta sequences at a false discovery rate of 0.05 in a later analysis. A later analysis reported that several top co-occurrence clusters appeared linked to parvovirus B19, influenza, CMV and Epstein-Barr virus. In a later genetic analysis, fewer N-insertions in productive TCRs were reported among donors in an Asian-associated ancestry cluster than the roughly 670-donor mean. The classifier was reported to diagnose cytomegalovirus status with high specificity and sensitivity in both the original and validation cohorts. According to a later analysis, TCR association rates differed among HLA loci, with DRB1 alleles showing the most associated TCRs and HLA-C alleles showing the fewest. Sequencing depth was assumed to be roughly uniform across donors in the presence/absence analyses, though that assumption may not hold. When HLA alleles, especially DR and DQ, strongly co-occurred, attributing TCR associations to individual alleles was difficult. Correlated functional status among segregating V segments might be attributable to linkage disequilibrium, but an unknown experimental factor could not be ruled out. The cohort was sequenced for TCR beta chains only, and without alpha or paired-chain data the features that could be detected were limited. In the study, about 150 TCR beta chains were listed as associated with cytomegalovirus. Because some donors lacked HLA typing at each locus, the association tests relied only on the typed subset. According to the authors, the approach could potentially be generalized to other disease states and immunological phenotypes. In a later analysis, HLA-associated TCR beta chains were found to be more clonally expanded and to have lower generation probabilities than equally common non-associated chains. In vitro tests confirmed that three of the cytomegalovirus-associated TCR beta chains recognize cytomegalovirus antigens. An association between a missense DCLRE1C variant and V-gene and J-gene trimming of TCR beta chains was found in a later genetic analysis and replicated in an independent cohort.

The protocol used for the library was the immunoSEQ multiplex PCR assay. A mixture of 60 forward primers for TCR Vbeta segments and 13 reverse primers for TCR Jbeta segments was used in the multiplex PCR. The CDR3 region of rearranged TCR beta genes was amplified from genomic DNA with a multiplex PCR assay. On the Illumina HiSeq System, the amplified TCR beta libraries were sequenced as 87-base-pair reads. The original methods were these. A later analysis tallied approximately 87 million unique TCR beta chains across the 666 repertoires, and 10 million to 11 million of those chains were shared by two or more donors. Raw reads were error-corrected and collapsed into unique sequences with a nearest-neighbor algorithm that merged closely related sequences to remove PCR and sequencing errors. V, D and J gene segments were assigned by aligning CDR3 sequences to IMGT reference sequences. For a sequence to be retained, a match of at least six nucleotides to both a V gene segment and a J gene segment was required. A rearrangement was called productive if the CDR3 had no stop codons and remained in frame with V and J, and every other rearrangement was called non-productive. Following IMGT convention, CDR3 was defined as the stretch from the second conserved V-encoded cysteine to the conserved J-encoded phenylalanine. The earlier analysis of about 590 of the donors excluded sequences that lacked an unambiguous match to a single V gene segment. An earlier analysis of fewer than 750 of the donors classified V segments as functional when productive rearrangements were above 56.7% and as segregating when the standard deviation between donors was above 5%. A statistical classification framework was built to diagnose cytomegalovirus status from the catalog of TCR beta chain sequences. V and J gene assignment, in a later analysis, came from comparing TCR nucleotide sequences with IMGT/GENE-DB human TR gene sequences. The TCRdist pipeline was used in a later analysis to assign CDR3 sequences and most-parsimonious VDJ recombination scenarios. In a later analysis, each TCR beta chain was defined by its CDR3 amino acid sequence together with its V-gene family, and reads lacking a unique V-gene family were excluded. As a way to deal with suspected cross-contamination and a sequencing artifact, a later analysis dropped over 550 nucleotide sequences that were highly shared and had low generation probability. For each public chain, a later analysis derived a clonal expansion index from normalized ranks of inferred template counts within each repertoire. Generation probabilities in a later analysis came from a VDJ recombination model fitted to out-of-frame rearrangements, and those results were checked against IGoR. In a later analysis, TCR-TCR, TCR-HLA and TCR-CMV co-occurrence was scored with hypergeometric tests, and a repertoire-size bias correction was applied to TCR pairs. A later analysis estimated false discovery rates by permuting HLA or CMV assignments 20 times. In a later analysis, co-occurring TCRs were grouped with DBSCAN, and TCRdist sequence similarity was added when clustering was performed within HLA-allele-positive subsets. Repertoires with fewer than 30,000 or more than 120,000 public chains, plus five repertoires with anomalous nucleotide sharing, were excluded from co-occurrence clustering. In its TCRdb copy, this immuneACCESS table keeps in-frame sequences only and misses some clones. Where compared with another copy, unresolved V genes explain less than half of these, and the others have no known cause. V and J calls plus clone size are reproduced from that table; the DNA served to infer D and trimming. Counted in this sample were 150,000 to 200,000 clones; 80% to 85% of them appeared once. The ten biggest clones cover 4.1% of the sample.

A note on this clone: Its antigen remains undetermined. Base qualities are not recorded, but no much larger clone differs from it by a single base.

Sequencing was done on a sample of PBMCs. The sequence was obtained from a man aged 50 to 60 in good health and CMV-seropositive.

At the DNA level, the sequence is TGTGCCAGCAGCTCTCGGACAGACTCCTATGGCTACACCTTC. This translates into CASSSRTDSYGYTF. The rearranged segments are TRBV7-9 and TRBJ1-2, and possibly TRBD1, on 6 matching bases. V is shortened by 4 bases, J by 4 bases, and the region joining them spans 13 bases. The cysteine opens and the phenylalanine closes a CDR3 of 14 amino acids. Just CDR3 DNA is preserved here, 42 bases in frame from base 1. According to the germline V gene (reference sequence), CDR1 reads SEHNR and CDR2 reads FQNEAQ.